One sample yielded the 26 T cell receptor beta chains listed below, sequenced in a study of radiotherapy plus CTLA-4 blockade in lung cancer. Data came from immunoSEQ multiplex PCR; TCRdb stores just in-frame clones and leaves some out. This sample has 12,000 to 15,000 clones, with around 70% found just once. The material sequenced was peripheral blood, taken from a patient treated with radiotherapy plus ipilimumab. Receptors originate from a human donor with non-small cell lung cancer whose response to radiotherapy plus ipilimumab could not be evaluated.

CDR3 sequence reads: CAWSPGQATSEAFF. CDR3 coding DNA: TGTGCCTGGAGTCCGGGACAAGCGACCTCTGAAGCTTTCTTT. V and J are TRBV30 and TRBJ1-1; a possible D gene is TRBD1 (6 bases). V lost 2 bases and J 6 bases, leaving 16 bases between the germline ends. The CDR3 runs 14 residues. In germline, CDR1 is GTSNPN, CDR2 SVGIG (reference sequence). The complete variable domain, with remaining parts taken from reference TRBV30 and TRBJ1-1, reads SQTIHQWPATLVQPVGSPLSLECTVEGTSNPNLYWYRQAAGRGLQLLFYSVGIGQISSEVPQNLSASRPQDRQFILSSKKLLLSDSGFYLCAWSPGQATSEAFFGQGTRLTVV.

The chain uses TRBV5-1 and TRBJ2-5, with D possibly being TRBD2 (6 bases). In germline, CDR1 is SGHRS, CDR2 YFSETQ. The germline V and J ends were trimmed by 3 bases and 1 base, with 16 bases remaining between them. The CDR3 loop spans 16 amino acids. The chain's CDR3 is CASSSPPGGTQETQYF. The CDR3 bases are TGCGCCAGCAGCTCCCCTCCCGGGGGTACCCAAGAGACCCAGTACTTC.

The J gene is TRBJ2-5, the V gene TRBV5-1; no firm D call. The end of the DNA aligns better with TRBJ2-7, so the J call may be wrong. The CDR3 totals 13 residues. CDR1 and CDR2 from the germline V gene are SGHRS and YFSETQ. This CDR3 is CASSLAGRNEQYF. For the CDR3, the DNA is TGCGCCAGCAGCTTGGCAGGTAGGAACGAGCAGTACTTC.

J is TRBJ2-7 and V is TRBV6-6, with TRBD2 as a possible D gene (6 bases). CDR1 and CDR2 from the germline V gene are MNHNY and SVGAGI (reference sequence). The CDR3 length is 16 residues. V was clipped by 0 bases and J by 3 bases, with 15 bases between them. CDR3 bases: TGTGCCAGCAGTTACTCGAAAGTAGAGGAGGGCTACGAGCAGTACGTC. Translating gives CASSYSKVEEGYEQYV.

In this sample, this clone turned up once. The chain recombines TRBV29-1 with TRBJ2-5; 7 bases map to TRBD1. The CDR3 spans 12 residues. V gave up 4 bases and J gave up 7 bases; unmatched junction bases: 6. Germline assignment: CDR1 SQVTM and CDR2 ANQGSEA. The CDR3 protein is CSVGGQDLTQYF. In nucleotides, the CDR3 is TGCAGCGTTGGTGGACAGGACTTGACCCAGTACTTC.

V is TRBV19 and J is TRBJ1-2; TRBD1 matches 9 bases. This CDR3 is 15 amino acids long. The V gene end was trimmed by 3 bases and the J gene end by 6 bases; junction bases not matched to a gene: 8. CDR1 is LNHDA, CDR2 SQIVND, per germline (reference sequence). The DNA of the CDR3 is TGTGCCAGTAGTATGACAGGGACAGGGCTAAATGGCTACACCTTC. It encodes CASSMTGTGLNGYTF. The complete variable domain, with remaining parts taken from reference TRBV19 and TRBJ1-2, reads DGGITQSPKYLFRKEGQNVTLSCEQNLNHDAMYWYRQDPGQGLRLIYYSQIVNDFQKGDIAEGYSVSREKKESFPLTVTSAQKNPTAFYLCASSMTGTGLNGYTFGSGTRLTVV.

The chain joins TRBV30 to TRBJ1-3; D not certain. This CDR3 region has 12 residues. The V end was cut by 4 bases, the J end by 4 bases, with 8 bases between. Per germline, CDR1 GTSNPN and CDR2 SVGIG (reference sequence). The CDR3 loop reads CAWKASGNTIYF. For the CDR3, the DNA is TGTGCCTGGAAAGCAAGCGGAAACACCATATATTTT.

The V and J genes are TRBV11-2 and TRBJ1-1; D gene uncertain. The CDR3 is 12 amino acids. Trimming stripped 0 bases from V and 7 bases from J, with 6 bases between. Germline loops: CDR1 SGHAT, CDR2 FQNNGV. As DNA, the CDR3 is TGTGCCAGCAGCTTAGATTTTAGTGAAGCTTTCTTT. This encodes CASSLDFSEAFF.

The chain's CDR3 is CASSLSGGKNTEAFF. The DNA of the CDR3 is TGTGCCAGCAGTTTATCAGGGGGCAAGAACACTGAAGCTTTCTTT. This rearrangement joins TRBV27 to TRBJ1-1; TRBD1 agrees at 7 bases. V shed 0 bases and J 1 base; nucleotides not matched to a gene: 2. The germline gives CDR1 MNHEY, CDR2 SMNVEV (reference sequence). The CDR3 length is 15 residues.

The chain carries TRBV30 and TRBJ1-2; tentative D call: TRBD1 (5 bases). Germline lookup yields CDR1 GTSNPN and CDR2 SVGIG (reference sequence). V shed 5 bases and J shed 1 base, with 11 bases lying between them. The CDR3 is 13 amino acids. The CDR3 DNA reads as TGTGCCTGGCACAACAGGATTAACTATGGCTACACCTTC. Translated, it gives CAWHNRINYGYTF.

In the case of this clone: Other nucleotide sequences from this sample produce the same CDR3. This chain connects TRBV9 to TRBJ2-5, with D perhaps matching TRBD2 (5 bases). Germline values: CDR1 SGDLS, CDR2 YYNGEE. This CDR3 is 15 amino acids long. Between the trimmed V and J ends, which lost 2 bases and 2 bases, there was a span of 13 bases. CDR3 nucleotides: TGTGCCAGCAGCGTTCTAAGCGGTGGACAAGAGACCCAGTACTTC. This gives the protein CASSVLSGGQETQYF.

This clone was recorded once. This sequence joins TRBV5-6 and TRBJ2-7; D ambiguous. V lost 5 bases and J 0 bases, leaving 12 bases between the germline ends. Germline-derived CDR1 and CDR2 are SGHDT and YYEEEE. There are 14 residues in the CDR3. CDR3 residues: CASSIYRVSYEQYF. The DNA for the CDR3 is TGTGCCAGCAGTATTTACAGAGTCTCCTACGAGCAGTACTTC.

The chain employs TRBV7-6 and TRBJ2-3; tentatively, D is TRBD1 (7 bases). V lost 4 bases and J lost 4, with 15 bases in between. CDR3 size: 15 residues. Per the germline V gene, CDR1 is SGHVS and CDR2 is FNYEAQ. Here the CDR3 DNA reads TGTGCCAGCAGCTCCGACAGGGACTGGGCAGATACGCAGTATTTT. This sequence encodes CASSSDRDWADTQYF. Variable domain in full (rest from reference TRBV7-6 and TRBJ2-3): GAGVSQSPRYKVTKRGQDVALRCDPISGHVSLYWYRQALGQGPEFLTYFNYEAQQDKSGLPNDRFSAERPEGSISTLTIQRTEQRDSAMYRCASSSDRDWADTQYFGPGTRLTVL.

The V and J genes are TRBV4-2 and TRBJ1-4, with D unresolved. The V end was cut by 2 bases, the J end by 5 bases, with 9 bases between. The germline V gene encodes CDR1 LGHNA and CDR2 YNFKEQ. The CDR3 covers 14 residues. The chain's CDR3 is CASSQPDSNEKLFF. The CDR3 coding sequence is TGTGCCAGCAGCCAACCCGACTCAAATGAAAAACTGTTTTTT.

V is TRBV6-1 and J is TRBJ2-3; D might be TRBD1 (6 bases). This CDR3 comprises 12 residues. From germline, CDR1 is MNHNS and CDR2 SASEGT. Trimming pared 6 bases from V and 7 bases from J, leaving 11 bases between. The CDR3 spells CASSTTGYTQYF. The CDR3 region has the DNA TGTGCCAGCAGCACGACAGGTTATACGCAGTATTTT.

J is TRBJ1-1 and V is TRBV7-6; TRBD1 aligns across 7 bases. CDR3 size: 15 residues. Trimming at V came to 1 base and at J to 2 bases, leaving 4 bases not matched to a gene. Germline V gene lookup returns CDR1 SGHVS and CDR2 FNYEAQ. CDR3 protein: CASSLEEGANTEAFF. The CDR3 DNA follows: TGTGCCAGCAGCTTAGAAGAGGGGGCCAACACTGAAGCTTTCTTT.

This sequence joins TRBV11-3 and TRBJ1-1; tentative D call: TRBD1 (5 bases). The CDR3 is made up of 14 amino acids. Trimming removed 3 bases from V and 1 base from J, with 9 bases in between. Looked up from germline, CDR1 is SGHNT and CDR2 is YENEEA. CDR3 sequence reads: CASSFSGPNTEAFF. CDR3 sequence (DNA): TGTGCCAGCAGCTTTTCAGGGCCGAACACTGAAGCTTTCTTT.

The genes are TRBV18 and TRBJ1-4, with D possibly being TRBD1 (6 bases). This CDR3 has 14 residues. Between the trimmed V and J ends, which lost 3 bases and 5 bases, there was a span of 10 bases. The germline V gene encodes CDR1 KGHSH and CDR2 LQKENI. The CDR3 DNA sequence: TGTGCCAGCTCACCGAGGCAGGGGAATGAAAAACTGTTTTTT. As protein: CASSPRQGNEKLFF.

The chain carries TRBV19 and TRBJ2-1; D is possibly TRBD1 (6 bases). The CDR3 contains 13 residues. Germline V gene data show CDR1 as LNHDA and CDR2 as SQIVND (reference sequence). V lost 3 bases to trimming and J lost 10 bases, with 13 bases between them. DNA for the CDR3: TGTGCCAGTAGTATTTCAGGGGCTTGGGAGCAGTTCTTC. Its translation: CASSISGAWEQFF.

To note about this clone: The germline gene is not matched at one end of the junction; a read error may be the cause. The V call is TRBV7-6, the J call TRBJ1-1; D remains unclear. The CDR3 is made up of 13 amino acids. Germline values: CDR1 SGHVS, CDR2 FNYEAQ. The CDR3 reads CASSLMVGTEAFF. In nucleotides, the CDR3 is TGTGCCAGCAGCTTGATGGTGGGCACTGAGGCTTTCTTT.

V is TRBV6-1 and J is TRBJ1-1, with a tentative D call TRBD1 (5 bases). Germline CDR1 is MNHNS and CDR2 is SASEGT. The CDR3 totals 14 residues. Trimming pared 3 bases from V and 6 bases from J, leaving 14 bases between. As DNA, the CDR3 is TGTGCCAGCAGTGATTCCGGCAGGGCGGCTGAAGCTTTCTTT. Translation: CASSDSGRAAEAFF.

The chain has TRBV19 and TRBJ2-5; 8 bases line up with TRBD1. Germline CDR1 is LNHDA and CDR2 is SQIVND (reference sequence). Trimming cost V 8 bases and J 5 bases; bases outside gene matches: 10. The CDR3 runs 14 residues. The CDR3 protein is CASGWRTGGETQYF. CDR3 sequence (DNA): TGTGCCAGTGGGTGGAGAACAGGGGGGGAGACCCAGTACTTC.

V and J are TRBV5-1 and TRBJ2-2; D call uncertain. The CDR3 contains 12 residues. Germline V CDR1 and CDR2: SGHRS, YFSETQ. Deletions cut 8 bases from V and 2 bases from J, with 7 bases between. The CDR3 DNA sequence: TGCGCCAGTTACTATAACACCGGGGAGCTGTTTTTT. This gives the protein CASYYNTGELFF.

This clone was picked up one time. This chain links TRBV5-6 with TRBJ2-1; 8 positions match TRBD1. The CDR3 loop spans 13 amino acids. With V trimmed by 3 bases and J by 7 bases, 3 bases remained unmatched. The germline V gene encodes CDR1 SGHDT and CDR2 YYEEEE. CDR3 coding DNA: TGTGCCAGCAGCTCGGACAGGGTAAATGAGCAGTTCTTC. Translation: CASSSDRVNEQFF.

The V and J genes are TRBV5-1 and TRBJ2-7; TRBD1 agrees at 8 bases. This CDR3 is 15 amino acids long. Trimming at V came to 0 bases and at J to 1 base, leaving 3 bases not matched to a gene. Germline CDR1 is SGHRS and CDR2 is YFSETQ. CDR3 amino acids: CASSLGTGLSYEQYF. The CDR3 bases are TGCGCCAGCAGCTTGGGGACAGGGCTTTCCTACGAGCAGTACTTC.

This clone was detected once. The chain recombines TRBV7-9 with TRBJ1-1, with 12 bases identical to TRBD1. Germline values: CDR1 SEHNR, CDR2 FQNEAQ (reference sequence). CDR3 length equals 18 residues. After removal of 3 bases from V and 8 bases from J, the junction contained 16 bases not matched to a gene. CDR3: CASSFIWAWGQGASEAFF. In DNA form, the CDR3 reads TGTGCCAGCAGCTTCATATGGGCATGGGGACAGGGGGCATCGGAAGCTTTCTTT.